This T cell receptor (beta chain) was sequenced during a study of cytomegalovirus exposure and HLA in healthy donors. General observations from the study: It was reportedly the case that the classifier diagnosed cytomegalovirus status with high specificity and sensitivity.

From germline, CDR1 is SGHDT and CDR2 YYEEEE. The CDR3 is made up of 15 amino acids. V lost 1 base and J lost 6; bases outside the gene matches: 4. The study ran its PCR with 60 Vbeta and 13 Jbeta primers. The protocol was immunoSEQ multiplex PCR, while the TCRdb copy is restricted to in-frame clones and leaves out a portion. The data show 95,000 to 100,000 clones, with 85% to 90% seen just once and under 5% held by the top ten. Points on this clone: Its antigen is still unknown.

Input material: PBMCs. J is TRBJ2-2 and V is TRBV5-6; 9 nucleotides match TRBD1. This sequence was found in a man aged 25-45 years in good health and CMV-seronegative. The chain's CDR3 is CASSLRDRDAGELFF. Here the CDR3 DNA reads TGTGCCAGCAGCTTGAGGGACAGGGATGCCGGGGAGCTGTTTTTT. The full variable domain, with the rest looked up from reference TRBV5-6 and TRBJ2-2, is DAGVTQSPTHLIKTRGQQVTLRCSPKSGHDTVSWYQQALGQGPQFIFQYYEEEERQRGNFPDRFSGHQFPNYSSELNVNALLLGDSALYLCASSLRDRDAGELFFGEGSRLTVL.